The 22 T cell receptor beta chains below were found in one sample sequenced in a study of T cells in Graves' hyperthyroidism and ophthalmopathy. Amplified regions were TCR beta CDR3 sequences from RNA transcripts. HTBI primers drove first-round RT-PCR of the TCR CDR3. MiXCR, applied by TCRdb to the multiplex PCR reads, yields one record per CDR3 protein. The sample yields about 480,000 distinct CDR3 sequences, about 20% seen once. Sequencing was done on a sample of blood. The receptors come from a woman aged 70-85 years with Graves' ophthalmopathy.

CDR3 coding DNA: TGCGCCAGCAGACCCGGGACACAGGGCTACACCTTC. Encoded protein: CASRPGTQGYTF. The chain is built from TRBV5-1 and TRBJ1-2, with D perhaps matching TRBD1 (6 bases). The CDR3 length is 12 residues. Trimming removed 5 bases at V and 8 bases at J, with 13 bases between. Germline V gene data show CDR1 as SGHRS and CDR2 as YFSETQ.

Points on this clonotype: A much larger clone sits a single nucleotide away, making a read error possible. The V and J genes are TRBV28 and TRBJ2-3; TRBD2 matches at 12 bases. V lost 3 bases to trimming and J lost 3 bases; unmatched junction nucleotides: 10. This CDR3 spans 18 amino acids. Germline CDR1 MDHEN, CDR2 SYDVKM. CDR3 amino acids: CASSFSRASGGGTDTQYF. Here the CDR3 DNA reads TGTGCCAGCAGTTTTTCTCGGGCTAGCGGGGGGGGGACAGATACGCAGTATTTT.

There are a few counts of this clonotype. The chain carries TRBV27 and TRBJ1-5, with no clear D. Germline lookup yields CDR1 MNHEY and CDR2 SMNVEV (reference sequence). The CDR3 consists of 13 residues. V lost 3 bases to trimming and J lost 7 bases, with 10 bases between them. CDR3 in amino acids: CASSFDTFQPQHF. The CDR3 bases are TGTGCCAGCAGTTTTGACACATTCCAGCCCCAGCATTTT.

The CDR3, as DNA: TGTGCCAGCAGCCCAGGGTGGTCAGAGGGTGGCTACACCTTC. It is translated as CASSPGWSEGGYTF. The chain carries TRBV7-2 and TRBJ1-2, with a possible D match to TRBD1 (5 bases). This CDR3 spans 14 amino acids. Germline V CDR1 and CDR2: SGHTA, FQGNSA. Trimming left V 5 bases short and J 7 bases short, with 17 bases between.

This clonotype has only a few counts. The J gene is TRBJ2-1, the V gene TRBV19; D may be TRBD2 (6 bases). The length of the CDR3 is 15 residues. Trimming left V 1 base short and J 3 bases short, with 10 bases between. Germline V gives CDR1 LNHDA, CDR2 SQIVND (reference sequence). The CDR3 sequence is CASSIGGTVYNEQFF. CDR3 in DNA: TGTGCCAGTAGTATAGGCGGGACGGTCTACAATGAGCAGTTCTTC.

The rearrangement links TRBV20-1 to TRBJ2-3; 8 bases map to TRBD2. V shed 1 base, J shed 0 bases, and the junction held 3 bases outside the gene matches. The CDR3 covers 15 residues. Germline V gives CDR1 DFQATT, CDR2 SNEGSKA (reference sequence). The CDR3 DNA reads as TGCAGTGCTAGAGCCCCTAGCGGGAGCACAGATACGCAGTATTTT. Encoded protein: CSARAPSGSTDTQYF.

This chain connects TRBV7-2 to TRBJ2-1; 7 bases match TRBD1. Germline CDR1 and CDR2: SGHTA and FQGNSA. There are 15 residues in the CDR3. The trim removed 5 bases at V and 4 bases at J, leaving 8 bases unmatched. The CDR3 nucleotides read TGTGCCAGCAGCGACGGGACAGCTTTTTACAATGAGCAGTTCTTC. Translating gives CASSDGTAFYNEQFF.

This clonotype was recorded many times. Sequence at one end of the junction differs from germline and may be a read error. The chain employs TRBV12-3 or TRBV12-4 and TRBJ2-3; 12 bases agree with TRBD2. The CDR3 is 14 residues long. CDR3 in amino acids: CASSLAGGVDTQYF. The DNA of the CDR3 is TGTGCCAGCAGTCTAGCGGGAGGGGTAGATACGCAGTATTTT.

There are a few counts of this clonotype. The chain uses TRBV29-1 and TRBJ2-3; TRBD1 is a possible D gene (5 bases). V lost 7 bases to trimming and J lost 2 bases, with 19 bases between them. Germline V CDR1 and CDR2: SQVTM, ANQGSEA. The CDR3 runs 15 residues. CDR3: CSAPPDRGHTDTQYF. The CDR3 DNA follows: TGCAGCGCCCCTCCCGACAGAGGACACACAGATACGCAGTATTTT.

The genes are TRBV7-8 and TRBJ2-5; D is possibly TRBD1 (5 bases). CDR1 is SGHVS and CDR2 is FQNEAQ in the germline V gene. CDR3 length equals 15 residues. V was shortened by 1 base and J by 5 bases, with 14 bases between the two germline ends. CDR3 nucleotides: TGTGCCAGCAGCTTAGTTAGGACACCCATTGAGACCCAGTACTTC. This sequence encodes CASSLVRTPIETQYF.

V is TRBV5-1 and J is TRBJ1-1; D perhaps matches TRBD1 (6 bases). This CDR3 spans 14 amino acids. Looked up from germline, CDR1 is SGHRS and CDR2 is YFSETQ. Trimming left V 4 bases short and J 4 bases short, with 14 bases between. This CDR3 reads CASSKGTSRTEAFF. CDR3 coding DNA: TGCGCCAGCAGCAAGGGGACAAGCCGCACTGAAGCTTTCTTT.

Many counts were recorded for this clonotype. This chain connects TRBV20-1 to TRBJ2-5; tentatively, D is TRBD1 (6 bases). This CDR3 is built from 13 residues. The V gene lost 5 bases and the J gene lost 4 bases, with 14 bases spanning the gap. CDR1 is DFQATT, CDR2 SNEGSKA, per germline (reference sequence). The CDR3 nucleotides read TGCAGTGCTCCCGACAGGATTGGAGAGACCCAGTACTTC. It is translated as CSAPDRIGETQYF.

V and J are TRBV7-2 and TRBJ2-2, with TRBD2 identical over 9 bases. Germline V lookup: CDR1 SGHTA, CDR2 FQGNSA. The CDR3 runs 17 residues. V lost 5 bases, J lost 7 bases, and 14 bases stayed unmatched. CDR3 protein: CASSPRRAGGPDGELFF. The CDR3 coding sequence is TGTGCCAGCAGCCCCAGGCGCGCGGGAGGGCCAGACGGGGAGCTGTTTTTT. Variable domain in full (rest from reference TRBV7-2 and TRBJ2-2): GAGVSQSPSNKVTEKGKDVELRCDPISGHTALYWYRQSLGQGLEFLIYFQGNSAPDKSGLPSDRFSAERTGGSVSTLTIQRTQQEDSAVYLCASSPRRAGGPDGELFFGEGSRLTVL.

This chain joins TRBV11-2 and TRBJ2-3, with TRBD2 identical over 9 bases. This CDR3 is 18 amino acids long. Losses at the gene ends were 1 base for V and 2 bases for J; bases not matched to a gene: 10. Germline V gene sequence: CDR1 SGHAT, CDR2 FQNNGV. CDR3 in amino acids: CASSLAPTSGGPTDTQYF. The CDR3 coding sequence is TGTGCCAGCAGCTTAGCCCCGACTAGCGGTGGCCCCACAGATACGCAGTATTTT.

A few counts support this clonotype. The rearrangement links TRBV19 to TRBJ2-2; D unresolved. Germline CDR1 is LNHDA and CDR2 is SQIVND (reference sequence). Trimming took 1 base from V and 3 from J, leaving 15 bases between them. CDR3 length: 17 amino acids. The CDR3 bases are TGTGCCAGTAGTATAGTAACCGCTGCGAGTTACACCGGGGAGCTGTTTTTT. Protein sequence: CASSIVTAASYTGELFF.

The chain joins TRBV20-1 to TRBJ2-7; D perhaps matches TRBD2 (5 bases). V lost 4 bases, J lost 2 bases, and 6 bases lay in between. The CDR3 loop spans 11 amino acids. Germline CDR1 DFQATT, CDR2 SNEGSKA (reference sequence). CDR3 amino acids: CSATSPYEQYF. The CDR3 DNA sequence: TGCAGTGCTACTAGCCCCTACGAGCAGTACTTC.

V and J are TRBV5-1 and TRBJ2-7; 11 nucleotides agree with TRBD2. CDR3 length: 15 residues. The germline V gene encodes CDR1 SGHRS and CDR2 YFSETQ. The V gene end was trimmed by 0 bases and the J gene end by 3 bases; junction bases not matched to a gene: 2. As DNA, the CDR3 is TGCGCCAGCAGCTTGGATGGGACTAGCGGCTACGAGCAGTACTTC. Translation: CASSLDGTSGYEQYF.

The chain is built from TRBV5-1 and TRBJ2-5, with 11 bases fitting TRBD2. The CDR3 has 17 amino acids. The germline V gene has CDR1 SGHRS and CDR2 YFSETQ. Trimming took 4 bases from V and 4 from J; bases not matched to a gene: 12. The CDR3 reads CASSQGSLAGGGETQYF. The CDR3 DNA is TGCGCCAGCAGCCAGGGTTCTCTAGCGGGGGGTGGAGAGACCCAGTACTTC.

This clonotype was observed at least ten times. The chain couples TRBV11-2 to TRBJ1-4; 7 bases fit TRBD1. The CDR3 loop spans 12 amino acids. The germline CDR1 and CDR2 sequences are SGHAT and FQNNGV. V was clipped by 6 bases and J by 8 bases; unmatched bases: 3. The CDR3, as DNA: TGTGCCAGCAGTTCACAGGGGGAAAAACTGTTTTTT. Encoded protein: CASSSQGEKLFF.

In this sample, this clonotype turned up many times. The chain joins TRBV2 to TRBJ2-5, with D perhaps matching TRBD2 (5 bases). The CDR3 sequence is 14 residues long. The germline gives CDR1 SNHLY, CDR2 FYNNEI. Between the trimmed V and J ends, which lost 1 base and 0 bases, there was a span of 6 bases. For the CDR3, the DNA is TGTGCCAGCAGTGAAGGAGGGTACCAAGAGACCCAGTACTTC. It encodes CASSEGGYQETQYF. The variable domain in full, completed from reference TRBV2 and TRBJ2-5, reads EPEVTQTPSHQVTQMGQEVILRCVPISNHLYFYWYRQILGQKVEFLVSFYNNEISEKSEIFDDQFSVERPDGSNFTLKIRSTKLEDSAMYFCASSEGGYQETQYFGPGTRLLVL.

The V call is TRBV5-1, the J call TRBJ2-2; D may be TRBD2 (6 bases). The CDR3 is made up of 18 amino acids. The V gene lost 4 bases and the J gene lost 1 base, with 20 bases spanning the gap. Per germline, CDR1 SGHRS and CDR2 YFSETQ. CDR3 region: CASSLTERAGLNTGELFF. CDR3 DNA: TGCGCCAGCAGCCTGACCGAACGAGCGGGCTTGAACACCGGGGAGCTGTTTTTT.

This clonotype was recorded a few times. The rearrangement joins TRBV6-5 to TRBJ2-1; 7 bases agree with TRBD2. The CDR3 consists of 16 residues. The V gene's germline CDR1 is MNHEY and CDR2 SVGAGI. Trimming took 0 bases from V and 8 from J; bases not matched to a gene: 10. This CDR3 reads CASSYSRDRRGDEQFF. The DNA of the CDR3 is TGTGCCAGCAGTTACTCCCGGGACCGCCGGGGGGATGAGCAGTTCTTC.